This T cell receptor (beta chain) was observed in a study of control samples from healthy donors and cancer patients. Clones were read by immunoSEQ multiplex PCR, and TCRdb kept only the in-frame ones, dropping some. The sample lists some 130,000 clones, about 92% seen once, with 2.1% in the top ten. CDR1 is MNHNS, CDR2 SASEGT, per germline. The CDR3 contains 14 residues. This clone has just a few counts. The junction differs from germline at one of its ends, possibly a read error. The chain recombines TRBV6-1 with TRBJ2-5; possible D gene TRBD2, 6 bases. The source of this sequence is a woman aged 50 to 60 in good health. Sample: blood. The DNA of the CDR3 is TGTGCCAGCAGTGAAAAGGGAGGAGGGCCCCCAGCAGACTTC. It yields the protein CASSEKGGGPPADF.